This TCR beta chain was identified during a study of T cell responses to AZD1222 COVID-19 vaccine. Assay used: immunoSEQ multiplex PCR; TCRdb lists only in-frame clones, some missing. The sample lists roughly 51,000 clones, approximately 83% occurring once. Overall study findings and caveats: Donor demographics were predominantly white British with a female majority; clonal diversity may be underestimated.

For this clone: No antigen is known for it.

The source was peripheral blood, collected 28 days after the second AZD1222 dose. This TCR derives from an adult who received the AZD1222 COVID-19 vaccine.

CDR3 residues: CASSLGQGRNDNSPLHF. The CDR3 region has the DNA TGTGCCAGCAGCTTAGGACAGGGTAGGAACGATAATTCACCCCTCCACTTT. The J gene is TRBJ1-6, the V gene TRBV7-9; 7 bases align to TRBD1. J was trimmed by 5 bases and V by 1 base; bases with no gene match: 8. This CDR3 has 17 residues. Germline CDR1 reads SEHNR; CDR2 reads FQNEAQ (reference sequence).